This TCR beta chain originates from a study of CXCR3-negative and CXCR3-positive naive CD8 T cells. The study made its TRB cDNA libraries by 5' RACE, adding UMI labels. For each CDR3 protein, TCRdb gives one entry from its re-call of the 5' RACE reads, without DNA. The listing records roughly 24,000 distinct CDR3 sequences. CDR1 is SGDLS, CDR2 YYNGEE, per germline. The length of the CDR3 is 12 residues. The TCR sequence derives from a human donor in good health. Some clones in this sample may be carry-over from other donors' samples. The specimen sequenced was memory CD8+ T cells from blood. The chain employs TRBV9 and TRBJ2-1; without DNA, the TCRdb call of TRBD1 cannot be checked. CDR3 protein: CASSPRYNEQFF.